Presented here are 20 T cell receptor beta chains from one specimen sequenced in a study of blood T cell repertoires in COVID-19 (dated by TCRdb to about 2020). To prepare the library, the immunoSEQ multiplex PCR assay was applied. TCRdb obtained this table from immuneACCESS and retained in-frame rearrangements with V and J assigned. These tables miss some clones; where compared with another copy, unresolved V genes account for less than half of the shortfall, and the remainder is unexplained. The sample table shows roughly 420,000 clones, and 88% are seen once. The ten biggest clones cover 0.9% to 1% of the sample. Sequencing used PBMCs or T cells enriched from blood (not recorded which). Receptors originate from a woman aged 25 to 39 with acute COVID-19.

The chain recombines TRBV6-1 with TRBJ1-1; D unresolved. This CDR3 has 18 amino acids. Trimming shortened V by 4 bases and J by 0 bases, and 21 bases separated the two germline ends. CDR1 and CDR2 (germline): MNHNS, SASEGT. The CDR3 loop reads CASSAGTGMVDMNTEAFF. CDR3 DNA sequence: TGTGCCAGCAGTGCAGGAACGGGGATGGTGGATATGAACACTGAAGCTTTCTTT.

The chain is built from TRBV9 and TRBJ1-2; TRBD1 agrees at 7 bases. Germline CDR1 reads SGDLS; CDR2 reads YYNGEE. This CDR3 region has 14 residues. V was clipped by 3 bases and J by 5 bases; unmatched bases: 7. This CDR3 reads CASSGPGTVYGYTF. In DNA form, the CDR3 reads TGTGCCAGCAGCGGCCCCGGGACAGTGTATGGCTACACCTTC.

The gene calls are TRBV24-1 and TRBJ2-2; 7 positions agree with TRBD1. CDR1 KGHDR and CDR2 SFDVKD come from the germline V gene. The CDR3 has 17 residues. Trimming removed 4 bases from V and 3 bases from J; junction bases left unmatched: 10. The CDR3 DNA is TGTGCCACCAGTGACCCTAAGACAGGGCTGGACACCGGGGAGCTGTTTTTT. Translation gives CATSDPKTGLDTGELFF.

The CDR3 spells CASGLVSRTPYEQYF. The DNA of the CDR3 is TGTGCTAGTGGTTTGGTATCCCGGACACCCTACGAGCAGTACTTC. The J gene is TRBJ2-7, the V gene TRBV12-5, with D perhaps TRBD1 (5 bases). V gave up 0 bases and J gave up 2 bases, with 11 bases separating them. This CDR3 is 15 amino acids long. In germline, CDR1 is LGHNT, CDR2 FRNRAP.

This chain uses TRBV5-1 with TRBJ1-6, with D uncertain. Germline assignment: CDR1 SGHRS and CDR2 YFSETQ. The CDR3 length is 15 residues. Trimming took 0 bases from V and 9 from J, leaving 13 bases between them. DNA for the CDR3: TGCGCCAGCAGCTTGGATCCGTTGTCGAGTTCACCCCTCCACTTT. Its translation: CASSLDPLSSSPLHF. Complete variable domain (other parts from reference TRBV5-1 and TRBJ1-6): KAGVTQTPRYLIKTRGQQVTLSCSPISGHRSVSWYQQTPGQGLQFLFEYFSETQRNKGNFPGRFSGRQFSNSRSEMNVSTLELGDSALYLCASSLDPLSSSPLHFGNGTRLTVT.

V is TRBV2 and J is TRBJ1-1; possibly TRBD1 for D (5 bases). The length of the CDR3 is 12 residues. Germline CDR1 SNHLY, CDR2 FYNNEI. The V end lost 3 bases, the J end lost 11 bases, and 13 bases lay between the germline ends. CDR3 residues: CASSDPQRGAFF. The DNA of the CDR3 is TGTGCCAGCAGTGACCCCCAGCGGGGGGCTTTCTTT.

The CDR3 here is CASSEQGAKQPQHF. The CDR3 DNA is TGTGCCAGCAGCGAACAGGGGGCAAAACAGCCCCAGCATTTT. The chain links TRBV2 to TRBJ1-5; 9 nucleotides align to TRBD1. The CDR3 is 14 residues long. V lost 6 bases, J lost 7 bases, and 7 bases stayed unmatched. CDR1 SNHLY and CDR2 FYNNEI come from the germline V gene.

The J gene is TRBJ2-3, the V gene TRBV20-1; possibly TRBD2 for D (6 bases). This CDR3 has 10 residues. Germline V gene sequence: CDR1 DFQATT, CDR2 SNEGSKA (reference sequence). The germline V and J ends were trimmed by 6 bases and 10 bases, with 11 bases remaining between them. The CDR3 coding sequence is TGCAGTGCCAGACTAGTTGCGCAGTATTTT. Its protein is CSARLVAQYF.

The chain uses TRBV18 and TRBJ1-2; D is ambiguous. The CDR3 sequence is 16 residues long. Trimming cost V 2 bases and J 1 base, with 14 bases left between them. The germline V gene has CDR1 KGHSH and CDR2 LQKENI. The CDR3, as DNA: TGTGCCAGCTCACCAACGAGAGACGGGGTTAACTATGGCTACACCTTC. It specifies CASSPTRDGVNYGYTF.

The genes are TRBV6-5 and TRBJ1-5; D remains ambiguous. Germline lookup yields CDR1 MNHEY and CDR2 SVGAGI. V shed 5 bases and J shed 4 bases, with 9 bases lying between them. This CDR3 has 13 residues. The CDR3 coding sequence is TGTGCCAGCAGTACTAGAAGAAATCAGCCCCAGCATTTT. Translated: CASSTRRNQPQHF.

Of note for this clone: The sample contains more than one DNA sequence encoding this CDR3. The chain joins TRBV5-1 to TRBJ2-3; the match to TRBD2 covers 8 bases. CDR1 and CDR2 (germline): SGHRS, YFSETQ. The CDR3 is 15 residues long. Losses at the gene ends were 0 bases for V and 2 bases for J; bases not matched to a gene: 2. CDR3 residues: CASSLAGGDTDTQYF. The CDR3 coding sequence is TGCGCCAGCAGCTTGGCCGGGGGGGACACAGATACGCAGTATTTT.

The genes are TRBV5-1 and TRBJ1-4, with D perhaps TRBD1 (6 bases). The CDR3 has 15 residues. CDR1 and CDR2 (germline): SGHRS, YFSETQ. Trimming removed 2 bases from V and 0 bases from J, with 8 bases in between. The CDR3 sequence: CASSFGDTTNEKLFF. The CDR3 DNA follows: TGCGCCAGCAGCTTTGGGGACACAACTAATGAAAAACTGTTTTTT. The complete variable domain, with remaining parts taken from reference TRBV5-1 and TRBJ1-4, reads KAGVTQTPRYLIKTRGQQVTLSCSPISGHRSVSWYQQTPGQGLQFLFEYFSETQRNKGNFPGRFSGRQFSNSRSEMNVSTLELGDSALYLCASSFGDTTNEKLFFGSGTQLSVL.

The V call is TRBV7-3, the J call TRBJ2-1; a weak D match, TRBD2 (8 bases). Trimming took 1 base from V and 6 from J, leaving 19 bases between them. Germline loops: CDR1 SGHTA, CDR2 FQGTGA. The CDR3 length is 17 residues. CDR3 residues: CASSLKGGGGQGNEQFF. In DNA, the CDR3 is TGTGCCAGCAGCTTAAAAGGGGGCGGGGGGCAGGGCAATGAGCAGTTCTTC.

CDR3 bases: TGTGCCAGCAGCCCGGGAATGAACACTGAAGCTTTCTTT. Translating it yields CASSPGMNTEAFF. This chain joins TRBV7-2 and TRBJ1-1; D not certain. Trimming shortened V by 5 bases and J by 0 bases, and 7 bases separated the two germline ends. Germline V gene sequence: CDR1 SGHTA, CDR2 FQGNSA. CDR3 length equals 13 residues.

This clone appeared a single time. The V and J genes are TRBV7-2 and TRBJ2-7; D might be TRBD2 (6 bases). The germline V gene encodes CDR1 SGHTA and CDR2 FQGNSA. The CDR3 loop spans 15 amino acids. Deletions cut 2 bases from V and 1 base from J, with 12 bases between. The CDR3 nucleotides are TGTGCCAGCAGCTTATTACCCGGGGGATCCTACGAGCAGTACTTC. It encodes CASSLLPGGSYEQYF.

V and J are TRBV30 and TRBJ1-6; no firm D call. V lost 1 base, J lost 8 bases, and 12 bases lay in between. CDR1 and CDR2 from the germline V gene are GTSNPN and SVGIG (reference sequence). CDR3 length: 14 amino acids. The DNA for the CDR3 is TGTGCCTGGAGTGGGTCCAGGTCGGATTCACCCCTCCACTTT. Residues: CAWSGSRSDSPLHF.

The chain has TRBV5-6 and TRBJ2-1; D is undetermined. Germline V gene sequence: CDR1 SGHDT, CDR2 YYEEEE. The CDR3 runs to 13 residues. V was cut by 2 bases and J by 4 bases, with 7 bases left in between. Here the CDR3 DNA reads TGTGCCAGCAGCTTTAATGTTTACAATGAGCAGTTCTTC. Translation gives CASSFNVYNEQFF.

As DNA, the CDR3 is TGTGCCAGTAGTATAGTTGGGGAGGGATTTTCACCCCTCCACTTT. As protein: CASSIVGEGFSPLHF. The chain couples TRBV19 to TRBJ1-6; D gene ambiguous. V lost 1 base, J lost 9 bases, and 13 bases lay in between. Germline V gives CDR1 LNHDA, CDR2 SQIVND (reference sequence). The CDR3 contains 15 residues.

This chain joins TRBV5-5 and TRBJ1-1; D is perhaps TRBD1 (5 bases). V gave up 4 bases and J gave up 3 bases, with 13 bases separating them. Germline V lookup: CDR1 SGHKS, CDR2 YYEKEE (reference sequence). The CDR3 sequence is 14 residues long. The CDR3 DNA reads TGTGCCAGCAGCCAAACGCCACAGGACACTGAAGCTTTCTTT. It codes for CASSQTPQDTEAFF.

J is TRBJ1-6 and V is TRBV2, with D possibly being TRBD1 (5 bases). V was clipped by 0 bases and J by 8 bases, with 11 bases between them. This CDR3 spans 15 amino acids. CDR1 SNHLY and CDR2 FYNNEI come from the germline V gene. The CDR3 sequence: CASSEAGGFYSPLHF. In nucleotides, the CDR3 is TGTGCCAGCAGTGAAGCCGGGGGATTTTATTCACCCCTCCACTTT.